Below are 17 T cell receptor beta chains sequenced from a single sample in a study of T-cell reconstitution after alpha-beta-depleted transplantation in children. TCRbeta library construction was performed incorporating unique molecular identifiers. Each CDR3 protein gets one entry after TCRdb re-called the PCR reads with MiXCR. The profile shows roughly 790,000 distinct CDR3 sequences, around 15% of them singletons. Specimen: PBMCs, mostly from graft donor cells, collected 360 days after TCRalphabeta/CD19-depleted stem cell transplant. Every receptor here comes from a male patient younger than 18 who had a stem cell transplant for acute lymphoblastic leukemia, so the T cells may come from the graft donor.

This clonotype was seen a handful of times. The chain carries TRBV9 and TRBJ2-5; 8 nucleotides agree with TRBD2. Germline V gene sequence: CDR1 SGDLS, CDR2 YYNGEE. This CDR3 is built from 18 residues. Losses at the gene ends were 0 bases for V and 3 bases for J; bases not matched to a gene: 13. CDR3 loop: CASSVAPGASGFEETQYF. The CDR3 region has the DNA TGTGCCAGCAGCGTAGCTCCTGGGGCTAGCGGGTTTGAAGAGACCCAGTACTTC. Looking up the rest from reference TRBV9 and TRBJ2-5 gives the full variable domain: DSGVTQTPKHLITATGQRVTLRCSPRSGDLSVYWYQQSLDQGLQFLIQYYNGEERAKGNILERFSAQQFPDLHSELNLSSLELGDSALYFCASSVAPGASGFEETQYFGPGTRLLVL.

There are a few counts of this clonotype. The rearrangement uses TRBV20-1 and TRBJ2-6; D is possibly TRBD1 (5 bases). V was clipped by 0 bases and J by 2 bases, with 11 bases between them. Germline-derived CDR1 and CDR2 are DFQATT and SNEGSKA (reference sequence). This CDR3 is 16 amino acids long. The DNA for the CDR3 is TGCAGTGCTAGAGATTGGCAGGGCACTGGGGCCAACGTCCTGACTTTC. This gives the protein CSARDWQGTGANVLTF.

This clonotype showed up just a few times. CDR3 sequence reads: CASSRSSGTGGFEAFF. Here the CDR3 DNA reads TGCGCCAGCAGCCGGAGTTCCGGGACAGGGGGTTTTGAAGCTTTCTTT. The chain couples TRBV5-1 to TRBJ1-1; 11 bases are shared with TRBD1. Germline CDR1 reads SGHRS; CDR2 reads YFSETQ. V trimming: 4 bases; J trimming: 7 bases; junction bases outside the gene matches: 12. The CDR3 consists of 16 residues.

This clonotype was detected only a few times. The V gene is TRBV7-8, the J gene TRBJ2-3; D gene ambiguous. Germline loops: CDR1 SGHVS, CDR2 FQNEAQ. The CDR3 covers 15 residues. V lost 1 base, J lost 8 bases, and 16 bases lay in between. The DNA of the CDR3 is TGTGCCAGCAGCTTAGTGCGGACCGCACCTCTTACGCAGTATTTT. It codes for CASSLVRTAPLTQYF.

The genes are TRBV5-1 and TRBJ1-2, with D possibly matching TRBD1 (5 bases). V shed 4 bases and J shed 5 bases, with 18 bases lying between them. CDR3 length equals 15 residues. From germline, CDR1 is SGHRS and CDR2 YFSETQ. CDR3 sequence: CASSLTAGGYYGYTF. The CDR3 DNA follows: TGCGCCAGCAGCCTGACAGCCGGGGGGTATTATGGCTACACCTTC.

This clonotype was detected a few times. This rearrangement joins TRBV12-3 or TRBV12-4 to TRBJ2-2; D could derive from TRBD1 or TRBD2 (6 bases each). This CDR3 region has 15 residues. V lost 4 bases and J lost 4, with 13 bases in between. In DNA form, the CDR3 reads TGTGCCAGCAGTTACACTAGGGGGGTCACCGGGGAGCTGTTTTTT. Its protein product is CASSYTRGVTGELFF.

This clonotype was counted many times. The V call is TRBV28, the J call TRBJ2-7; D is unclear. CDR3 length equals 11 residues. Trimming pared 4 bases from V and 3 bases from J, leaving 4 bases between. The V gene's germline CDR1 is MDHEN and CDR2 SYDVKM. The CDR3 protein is CASSSFYEQYF. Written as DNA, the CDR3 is TGTGCCAGCAGTTCCTTCTACGAGCAGTACTTC.

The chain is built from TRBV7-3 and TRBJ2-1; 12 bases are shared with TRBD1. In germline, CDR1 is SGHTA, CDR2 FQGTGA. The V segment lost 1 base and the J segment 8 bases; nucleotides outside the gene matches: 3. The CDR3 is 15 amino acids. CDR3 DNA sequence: TGTGCCAGCAGCTTAAGGGGACAGGGGGCCTATGAGCAGTTCTTC. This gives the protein CASSLRGQGAYEQFF.

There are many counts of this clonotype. The CDR3 loop reads CAISVRGMNTGELFF. The DNA of the CDR3 is TGTGCCATCAGTGTCAGAGGGATGAACACCGGGGAGCTGTTTTTT. The rearrangement uses TRBV10-3 and TRBJ2-2; a possible D gene is TRBD2 (5 bases). V was pared by 4 bases and J by 1 base, with 10 bases between. Germline V gives CDR1 ENHRY, CDR2 SYGVKD. The CDR3 extends over 15 amino acids.

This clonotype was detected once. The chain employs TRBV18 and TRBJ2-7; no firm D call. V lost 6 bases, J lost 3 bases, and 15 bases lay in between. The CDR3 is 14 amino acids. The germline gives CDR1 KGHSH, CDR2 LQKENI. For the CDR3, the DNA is TGTGCCAGCTCCGACGTGTACAGCCTCTACGAGCAGTACTTC. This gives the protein CASSDVYSLYEQYF.

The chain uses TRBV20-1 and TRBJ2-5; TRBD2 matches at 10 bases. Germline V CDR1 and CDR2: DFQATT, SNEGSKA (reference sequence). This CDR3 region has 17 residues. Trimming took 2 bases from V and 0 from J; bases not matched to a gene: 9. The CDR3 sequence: CSARPWQTSGYQETQYF. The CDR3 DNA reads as TGCAGTGCTAGACCTTGGCAGACTAGCGGGTACCAAGAGACCCAGTACTTC.

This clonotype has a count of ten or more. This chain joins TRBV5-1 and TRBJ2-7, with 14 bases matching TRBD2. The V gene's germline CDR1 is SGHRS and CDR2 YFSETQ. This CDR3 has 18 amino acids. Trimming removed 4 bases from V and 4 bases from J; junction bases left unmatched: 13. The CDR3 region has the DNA TGCGCCAGCAGCCCGGGTTCAGGGACTAGCGGGAGAATGTACGAGCAGTACTTC. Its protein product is CASSPGSGTSGRMYEQYF.

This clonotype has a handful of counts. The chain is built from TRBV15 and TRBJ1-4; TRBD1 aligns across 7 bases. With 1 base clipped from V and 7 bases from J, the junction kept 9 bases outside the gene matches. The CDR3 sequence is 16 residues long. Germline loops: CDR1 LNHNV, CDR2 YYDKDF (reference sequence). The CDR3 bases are TGTGCCACCAGCAGAGGATCGTATCGGGACAGTGAAAAACTGTTTTTT. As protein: CATSRGSYRDSEKLFF.

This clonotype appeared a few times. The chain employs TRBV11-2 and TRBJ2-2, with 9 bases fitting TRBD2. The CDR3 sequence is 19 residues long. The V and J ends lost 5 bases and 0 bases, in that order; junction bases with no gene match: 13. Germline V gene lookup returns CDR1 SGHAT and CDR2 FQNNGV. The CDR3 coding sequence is TGTGCCAGCAGCCCTCAGAGACTAGCGGCGGTTTCGAACACCGGGGAGCTGTTTTTT. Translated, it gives CASSPQRLAAVSNTGELFF.

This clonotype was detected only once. The CDR3 here is CASSPLGLAAEQYF. The CDR3 DNA sequence: TGTGCCAGCAGCCCACTGGGACTAGCGGCCGAGCAGTACTTC. The rearrangement links TRBV7-8 to TRBJ2-7; 11 bases match TRBD2. CDR1 SGHVS and CDR2 FQNEAQ come from the germline V gene. V trimming: 5 bases; J trimming: 6 bases; junction bases outside the gene matches: 6. The CDR3 runs 14 residues.

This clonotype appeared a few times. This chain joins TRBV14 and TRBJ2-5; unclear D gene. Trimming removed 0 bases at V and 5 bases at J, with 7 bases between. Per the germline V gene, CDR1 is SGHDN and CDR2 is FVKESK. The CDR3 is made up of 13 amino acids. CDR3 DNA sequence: TGTGCCAGCAGCCAAGATACGCGGGAGACCCAGTACTTC. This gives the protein CASSQDTRETQYF.

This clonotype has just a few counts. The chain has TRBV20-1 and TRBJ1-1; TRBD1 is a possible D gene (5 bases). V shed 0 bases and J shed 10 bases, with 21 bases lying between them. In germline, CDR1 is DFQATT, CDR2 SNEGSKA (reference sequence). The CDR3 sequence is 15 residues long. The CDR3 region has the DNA TGCAGTGCTAGAGATCCTCGACAGTTGGCACCTCCAGCTTTCTTT. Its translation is CSARDPRQLAPPAFF.